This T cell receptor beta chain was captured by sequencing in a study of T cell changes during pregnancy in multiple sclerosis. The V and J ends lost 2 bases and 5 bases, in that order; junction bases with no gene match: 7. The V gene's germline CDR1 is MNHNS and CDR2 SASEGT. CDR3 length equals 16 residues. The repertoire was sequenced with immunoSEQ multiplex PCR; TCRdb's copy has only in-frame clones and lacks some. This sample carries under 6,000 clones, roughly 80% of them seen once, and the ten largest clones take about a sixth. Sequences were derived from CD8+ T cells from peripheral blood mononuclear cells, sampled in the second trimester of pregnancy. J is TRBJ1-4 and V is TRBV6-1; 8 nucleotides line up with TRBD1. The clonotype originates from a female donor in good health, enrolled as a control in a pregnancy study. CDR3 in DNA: TGTGCCAGCAGTGAAAAACTCGGGACAGGAAATGAAAAACTGTTTTTT. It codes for CASSEKLGTGNEKLFF.